The 20 T cell receptor beta chains below were found in one sample sequenced in a study of human T cells and chemical hapten exposure. Time point given: patch test 1, 2 weeks after DPC sensitization. Specified treatment: therapeutic diphenylcyclopropenone sensitization with weekly scalp DPC. TCRdb reanalysed the RACE reads using MiXCR and keeps one entry per CDR3 protein. This sample has 370,000 or so distinct CDR3 sequences; roughly 4.8% occur once, and the top ten carry under 2.5%. Sequenced here: whole blood, sampled in connection with sensitization to the hapten diphenylcyclopropenone (DPC). The receptor source for this set is a woman between 45 and 65 years old with alopecia areata. Some clones in this sample may be carry-over from other donors' samples.

V usage is TRBV29-1 and J usage is TRBJ2-6; D is undetermined. The germline V gene encodes CDR1 SQVTM and CDR2 ANQGSEA. The ends were cut back, 4 bases at V and 2 bases at J, with 21 bases in the middle. This CDR3 has 18 residues. The CDR3 DNA sequence: TGCAGCGTTGGGTCCCTTGTGATGGGCAGCCCTGGGGCCAACGTCCTGACTTTC. It is translated as CSVGSLVMGSPGANVLTF.

This rearrangement joins TRBV2 to TRBJ2-7; 11 bases are shared with TRBD1. V shed 4 bases, J shed 2 bases, and the junction held 7 bases outside the gene matches. CDR3 length: 16 amino acids. Germline V gene data show CDR1 as SNHLY and CDR2 as FYNNEI. The CDR3 loop reads CASSVGTGGTTYEQYF. CDR3 nucleotide sequence: TGTGCCAGCAGTGTTGGGACAGGGGGTACGACCTACGAGCAGTACTTC. Combining the CDR3 with reference TRBV2 and TRBJ2-7 gives the whole variable domain EPEVTQTPSHQVTQMGQEVILRCVPISNHLYFYWYRQILGQKVEFLVSFYNNEISEKSEIFDDQFSVERPDGSNFTLKIRSTKLEDSAMYFCASSVGTGGTTYEQYFGPGTRLTVT.

This clonotype was found many times. V gene TRBV9 combines with J gene TRBJ1-2; a possible D gene is TRBD1 (5 bases). CDR3 length: 14 amino acids. V shed 0 bases and J shed 4 bases, with 10 bases lying between them. The V gene's germline CDR1 is SGDLS and CDR2 YYNGEE. The CDR3 DNA is TGTGCCAGCAGCGTAGCTGGGGGAGGCTATGGCTACACCTTC. As protein: CASSVAGGGYGYTF. Full variable domain (missing parts from reference TRBV9 and TRBJ1-2): DSGVTQTPKHLITATGQRVTLRCSPRSGDLSVYWYQQSLDQGLQFLIQYYNGEERAKGNILERFSAQQFPDLHSELNLSSLELGDSALYFCASSVAGGGYGYTFGSGTRLTVV.

This clonotype was recorded many times. The gene calls are TRBV6-1 and TRBJ1-2; possibly TRBD1 for D (6 bases). The CDR3 has 13 residues. The V end was cut by 7 bases, the J end by 8 bases, with 17 bases between. Germline CDR1 MNHNS, CDR2 SASEGT. The CDR3 spells CASTETGSGGYTF. The CDR3 DNA reads TGTGCCAGCACCGAGACAGGATCTGGGGGCTACACCTTC.

This clonotype was counted only a few times. The chain uses TRBV29-1 and TRBJ1-1, with D unresolved. This CDR3 is 11 amino acids long. Per the germline V gene, CDR1 is SQVTM and CDR2 is ANQGSEA. V was cut by 4 bases and J by 6 bases, with 9 bases left in between. In nucleotides, the CDR3 is TGCAGCGTTGTTGCCCGCTCTGAAGCTTTCTTT. Its protein is CSVVARSEAFF.

In its sample, this clonotype was seen a few times. J is TRBJ1-1 and V is TRBV20-1; 7 bases align to TRBD1. The CDR3 is 14 residues long. The ends lost 6 bases at V and 5 bases at J; junction bases unmatched: 12. The germline gives CDR1 DFQATT, CDR2 SNEGSKA (reference sequence). The CDR3 region is CSAHLQGRYTEAFF. The CDR3, as DNA: TGCAGTGCCCATCTACAGGGGCGTTATACTGAAGCTTTCTTT.

To note about this clonotype: This may be a read error: a much more frequent sequence differs by one nucleotide. The CDR3 does not end in the conserved phenylalanine or tryptophan, so this is likely a read error. The chain links TRBV2 to TRBJ2-3; D might be TRBD1 or TRBD2, each matching 5 bases. Trimming removed 6 bases from V and 2 bases from J, with 21 bases in between. This CDR3 comprises 17 residues. Germline V CDR1 and CDR2: SNHLY, FYNNEI. The CDR3 sequence: CASRGPLPGINTDTQYY. CDR3 DNA: TGTGCCAGCAGGGGACCCCTCCCAGGGATCAACACAGATACGCAGTATTAT.

This clonotype was seen a few times. CDR3 in amino acids: CASSQPGPWHEQYF. The DNA for the CDR3 is TGTGCCAGCAGCCAACCGGGACCGTGGCACGAGCAGTACTTC. This chain links TRBV7-6 with TRBJ2-7; D may be TRBD1 or TRBD2 (5 bases each). The CDR3 is made up of 14 amino acids. V dropped 5 bases and J dropped 5 bases, with 16 bases sitting between them. CDR1 is SGHVS, CDR2 FNYEAQ, per germline.

There are a few counts of this clonotype. The V call is TRBV6-5, the J call TRBJ2-7; tentative D call: TRBD2 (5 bases). The CDR3 is 13 amino acids. Between the trimmed V and J ends, which lost 0 bases and 5 bases, there was a span of 8 bases. Germline V CDR1 and CDR2: MNHEY, SVGAGI. The CDR3 spells CASSYSRADEQYF. In nucleotides, the CDR3 is TGTGCCAGCAGTTACTCGAGAGCGGACGAGCAGTACTTC.

In this sample, this clonotype turned up a few times. V and J are TRBV6-6 and TRBJ1-6; TRBD1 might be the D (5 bases). This CDR3 is 15 amino acids long. Trimming took 1 base from V and 10 from J, leaving 14 bases between them. In germline, CDR1 is MNHNY, CDR2 SVGAGI (reference sequence). In DNA, the CDR3 is TGTGCCAGCAGTTACTACCCAGGCCAGGGCTCACCCCTCCACTTT. Translation: CASSYYPGQGSPLHF.

This clonotype occurred many times. The chain links TRBV20-1 to TRBJ2-7; possibly TRBD1 for D (6 bases). CDR3 size: 15 residues. V lost 6 bases and J lost 1, with 19 bases in between. Germline lookup yields CDR1 DFQATT and CDR2 SNEGSKA (reference sequence). The CDR3 reads CSAYDKGHPSYEQYF. The CDR3 nucleotides read TGCAGTGCCTATGATAAGGGACATCCTTCCTACGAGCAGTACTTC.

This clonotype came up a few times. The rearrangement uses TRBV30 and TRBJ2-1; 9 bases are a match to TRBD2. CDR3 size: 14 residues. Germline CDR1 is GTSNPN and CDR2 is SVGIG (reference sequence). Germline trimming cut 4 bases from V and 2 bases from J; bases unmatched to any gene: 3. Here the CDR3 DNA reads TGTGCCTGGAAAGCTAGCGGGGCCTACAATGAGCAGTTCTTC. This encodes CAWKASGAYNEQFF.

The sample holds a few counts of this clonotype. The chain recombines TRBV12-3 or TRBV12-4 with TRBJ1-1; the D is unclear. The CDR3 is made up of 14 amino acids. The V end lost 10 bases, the J end lost 5 bases, and 20 bases lay between the germline ends. The CDR3: CATRPGLGTTEAFF. The CDR3 region has the DNA TGTGCCACCCGTCCCGGACTGGGCACGACTGAAGCTTTCTTT.

The chain is built from TRBV6-6 and TRBJ1-1; 8 bases fit TRBD1. This CDR3 comprises 17 residues. Trimming at V came to 6 bases and at J to 5 bases, leaving 17 bases not matched to a gene. In germline, CDR1 is MNHNY, CDR2 SVGAGI (reference sequence). CDR3: CASRTPGRQGWGTEAFF. The CDR3 DNA sequence: TGTGCCAGCAGAACGCCAGGACGACAGGGGTGGGGAACTGAAGCTTTCTTT.

This clonotype has ten or more counts. This chain uses TRBV6-2 or TRBV6-3 with TRBJ2-3, with TRBD2 identical over 9 bases. The germline CDR1 and CDR2 sequences are MNHEY and SVGEGT. The trim removed 7 bases at V and 0 bases at J, leaving 14 bases unmatched. The CDR3 consists of 18 residues. The CDR3 reads CASNRGRSSGTSTDTQYF. The CDR3 bases are TGTGCCAGCAACCGGGGGCGGTCTAGCGGGACTAGCACAGATACGCAGTATTTT.

The rearrangement joins TRBV7-8 to TRBJ1-2; possibly TRBD1 for D (5 bases). The V end lost 1 base, the J end lost 7 bases, and 16 bases lay between the germline ends. From germline, CDR1 is SGHVS and CDR2 FQNEAQ. The CDR3 runs 15 residues. Here the CDR3 reads CASSLDRQGGSGYTF. The CDR3 DNA is TGTGCCAGCAGCTTAGATCGGCAGGGCGGTTCTGGCTACACCTTC.

Ten or more counts support this clonotype. V gene TRBV5-5 combines with J gene TRBJ1-6, with D possibly matching TRBD1 (5 bases). The CDR3 length is 15 residues. Germline V gene sequence: CDR1 SGHKS, CDR2 YYEKEE (reference sequence). The V end was cut by 0 bases, the J end by 10 bases, with 14 bases between. Written as DNA, the CDR3 is TGTGCCAGCAGCTTGGGCGCAGGATGGGACTCACCCCTCCACTTT. This sequence encodes CASSLGAGWDSPLHF.

This clonotype was observed at least ten times. The J gene is TRBJ2-5, the V gene TRBV7-7, with no clear D. V dropped 4 bases and J dropped 0 bases, with 12 bases sitting between them. Germline V lookup: CDR1 SSHAT, CDR2 FNYEAQ (reference sequence). There are 15 residues in the CDR3. CDR3 residues: CASSSSAGYQETQYF. Here the CDR3 DNA reads TGTGCCAGCAGCTCCTCCGCCGGGTACCAAGAGACCCAGTACTTC.

The chain links TRBV7-2 to TRBJ1-1; tentative D call: TRBD1 (6 bases). The CDR3 is 14 residues long. CDR1 and CDR2 (germline): SGHTA, FQGNSA. The V end lost 2 bases, the J end lost 5 bases, and 12 bases lay between the germline ends. The CDR3 DNA reads TGTGCCAGCAGCTTATTCATGCAGGGGACTGAAGCTTTCTTT. Protein sequence: CASSLFMQGTEAFF.

This chain connects TRBV9 to TRBJ1-1, with D maybe TRBD1 (5 bases). This CDR3 comprises 13 residues. Trimming cost V 2 bases and J 7 bases, with 12 bases left between them. Germline assignment: CDR1 SGDLS and CDR2 YYNGEE. The CDR3 DNA follows: TGTGCCAGCAGCGTTGGAGACAGCAGTGAAGCTTTCTTT. Its translation: CASSVGDSSEAFF.